Listed below are T cell receptor beta chains from one sample, sequenced in a study of T cell repertoires in aging, cancer and after chemotherapy. TCRdb processed the multiplex PCR reads anew with MiXCR; each CDR3 protein has one entry. The sample has fewer than 9,000 distinct CDR3 sequences, 32% seen once. Sample: blood. Every receptor here comes from a human donor in good health. Each CDR3 is given without its conserved first and last residue. Each record gives: CDR3 length, V gene, CDR3 protein.

length: 12; V: TRBV29-1; CDR3: SVEDGAGRETQY
length: 12; V: TRBV7-2; CDR3: ASSFGTANSPLH
length: 16; V: TRBV4-1; CDR3: ASSQEGMSWDGTDTQY
length: 12; V: TRBV11-2; CDR3: ASSLGQGWYEQY
length: 14; V: TRBV12-3/TRBV12-4; CDR3: ASTRTGINTNYGYT
length: 12; V: TRBV20-1; CDR3: SATGTPVGGEQF
length: 15; V: TRBV27; CDR3: ASRRFFLGTGNQPQH
length: 12; V: TRBV7-2; CDR3: ASSLALTTDTQY
length: 11; V: TRBV20-1; CDR3: SARGSNSYEQY
length: 12; V: TRBV5-1; CDR3: ASSLGHLNTEAF
length: 17; V: TRBV20-1; CDR3: SASGPGTSGSGRSYEQY
length: 12; V: TRBV18; CDR3: ASSPDMGKYGYT
length: 11; V: TRBV27; CDR3: ASTALMGTEQY
length: 13; V: TRBV6-5; CDR3: ASRNSGSSIDTQY
length: 10; V: TRBV27; CDR3: ASAQVGTEAF
length: 13; V: TRBV12-3/TRBV12-4; CDR3: ASSPGVAEFYEQY
length: 12; V: TRBV6-4; CDR3: ASSGTGGTDTQY
length: 17; V: TRBV4-3; CDR3: ASSQDGVAGGPATGELF
length: 12; V: TRBV7-9; CDR3: ASRPTGSRTEAF
length: 12; V: TRBV4-1; CDR3: ASSQPTHNYGYT
length: 10; V: TRBV6-1; CDR3: ASSHDGYEQD
length: 12; V: TRBV6-5; CDR3: ASSEGGSGNTIY
length: 9; V: TRBV29-1; CDR3: SVGTATGYT
length: 13; V: TRBV20-1; CDR3: SARPGLTYNSPLH
length: 16; V: TRBV29-1; CDR3: SVEGAQGVSGNTGELF
length: 10; V: TRBV7-9; CDR3: ASSFWGGDQF
length: 15; V: TRBV19; CDR3: ASSTTGQSIGANVLT
length: 11; V: TRBV10-2; CDR3: ASRVYPTGELF
length: 11; V: TRBV11-1; CDR3: ASSVVENSPLH
length: 12; V: TRBV7-3; CDR3: ASSLAPGSVTQY
length: 14; V: TRBV5-6; CDR3: ASSLIAPGGTDTQY
length: 10; V: TRBV10-3; CDR3: AITAGAESYT
length: 14; V: TRBV12-3/TRBV12-4; CDR3: ASSTSVLSSYNEQF
length: 13; V: TRBV27; CDR3: ASSEDLNSYNEQF
length: 17; V: TRBV18; CDR3: ASSQLNSGRRGRNSPLH
length: 13; V: TRBV20-1; CDR3: SARDEGFMNTEAF
length: 14; V: TRBV5-6; CDR3: ASRWMVRTANTEAF
length: 15; V: TRBV7-3; CDR3: ASSPTSGPSSYNEQF
length: 11; V: TRBV30; CDR3: AWSLLGNTEAF
length: 12; V: TRBV6-5; CDR3: ASSYSNGNTEAF
length: 11; V: TRBV7-2; CDR3: ASSWTGGGEAF
length: 12; V: TRBV11-2; CDR3: ATKREGLINEQF
length: 12; V: TRBV28; CDR3: ASRNTGTASGQY
length: 14; V: TRBV20-1; CDR3: SARYLRGTSNSPLH
length: 15; V: TRBV5-1; CDR3: ASSRTSGRVSYNEQF
length: 11; V: TRBV20-1; CDR3: SAVLANQETQY